This is a list of T cell receptor beta chains from one sample in a study of shared clonotypes between healthy human individuals. Profiled with immunoSEQ multiplex PCR; TCRdb holds only in-frame clones, not every one. The sample has fewer than 2.5 million clones; approximately 93% are singletons. Sequencing input: naive CD4+ T cells from PBMCs. The source is a man aged 18 to 35 in good health. Some clones in this sample may be carry-over from other donors' samples. CDR3s include the opening cysteine and the closing phenylalanine or tryptophan. Fields, in order: CDR3 DNA, CDR3 protein, clone size, D gene, V gene, J gene. D genes are given only for firm matches. Clone size appears in some rows only: once, few, many, or a class for an expanded clone.

cdr3_nt: TGTGCCAGCAGTTTCGGCGGGAGGTCCTACAATGAGCAGTTCTTC
cdr3_aa: CASSFGGRSYNEQFF
clone_size: -
d_call: TRBD2
v_call: TRBV27
j_call: TRBJ2-1

cdr3_nt: TGTGCCAGCTCACCAGTAGGGGGATTCGAAAAACTGTTTTTT
cdr3_aa: CASSPVGGFEKLFF
clone_size: -
d_call: -
v_call: TRBV18
j_call: TRBJ1-4

cdr3_nt: TGTGCCAGCTCACCCCCCGGGTCCTCAGCCCGTTTCACTGAAGCTTTCTTT
cdr3_aa: CASSPPGSSARFTEAFF
clone_size: -
d_call: -
v_call: TRBV18
j_call: TRBJ1-1

cdr3_nt: TGTGCCAGCACCAGACTAGCGGGAGGGCCGTACGAGCAGTACTTC
cdr3_aa: CASTRLAGGPYEQYF
clone_size: -
d_call: TRBD2
v_call: TRBV6-6
j_call: TRBJ2-7

cdr3_nt: TGTGCCAGCACCAGAGTAGCCACCGGGGGGACCCAGTACTTC
cdr3_aa: CASTRVATGGTQYF
clone_size: -
d_call: -
v_call: TRBV6-5
j_call: TRBJ2-5

cdr3_nt: TGTGCCAGCAGTCGGAGTACGGGGTCGGGCTATGGCTACACCTTC
cdr3_aa: CASSRSTGSGYGYTF
clone_size: -
d_call: -
v_call: TRBV16
j_call: TRBJ1-2

cdr3_nt: TGTGCCAGTTGCCTGTTGGGGGCAGAGAGGGGTCAGCCCCAGCATTTT
cdr3_aa: CASCLLGAERGQPQHF
clone_size: -
d_call: -
v_call: TRBV28
j_call: TRBJ1-5

cdr3_nt: TGCGCCAGCAGCTCTAACGAGTACGTCGACAGGCGACCCTACGAGCAGTACTTC
cdr3_aa: CASSSNEYVDRRPYEQYF
clone_size: -
d_call: -
v_call: TRBV5-1
j_call: TRBJ2-7

cdr3_nt: TGTGCCAGCAGTCGCTCGGACAGGGTCAACACTGAAGCTTTCTTT
cdr3_aa: CASSRSDRVNTEAFF
clone_size: -
d_call: TRBD1
v_call: TRBV28
j_call: TRBJ1-1

cdr3_nt: TGCGCCAGCAGCCCCTTCTTAAAAGTCCTCTCTGGAAACACCATATATTTT
cdr3_aa: CASSPFLKVLSGNTIYF
clone_size: -
d_call: -
v_call: TRBV4-3
j_call: TRBJ1-3

cdr3_nt: TGTGCCAGCAGGTATGGACAGTTGTCTGGAAACACCATATATTTT
cdr3_aa: CASRYGQLSGNTIYF
clone_size: -
d_call: -
v_call: TRBV2
j_call: TRBJ1-3

cdr3_nt: TGTGCCTCCTCACCGGGGGGAAGCGGTTACGAGCAGTACTTC
cdr3_aa: CASSPGGSGYEQYF
clone_size: -
d_call: TRBD2
v_call: TRBV9
j_call: TRBJ2-7

cdr3_nt: TGTGCCAGCAGCTTTGGGGAACGACAGGGGTTAAACTATGGCTACACCTTC
cdr3_aa: CASSFGERQGLNYGYTF
clone_size: -
d_call: TRBD1
v_call: TRBV7-2
j_call: TRBJ1-2

cdr3_nt: TGTGCCAGCAGGGAAAAGGGGGCTACCAATGAAAAACTGTTTTTT
cdr3_aa: CASREKGATNEKLFF
clone_size: -
d_call: TRBD1
v_call: TRBV7-8
j_call: TRBJ1-4

cdr3_nt: TGCGCCAGCAGCCAGCCGGGACAGACGACTGAAGCTTTCTTT
cdr3_aa: CASSQPGQTTEAFF
clone_size: few
d_call: TRBD1
v_call: TRBV4-1
j_call: TRBJ1-1

cdr3_nt: TGTGCCAGCAGTTATGGCTCCGGAGCCTACAATGAGCAGTTCTTC
cdr3_aa: CASSYGSGAYNEQFF
clone_size: -
d_call: -
v_call: TRBV6-6
j_call: TRBJ2-1

cdr3_nt: TGTGCCAGCAGATCGGACACCGGGGAGCTGTTTTTT
cdr3_aa: CASRSDTGELFF
clone_size: -
d_call: -
v_call: TRBV2
j_call: TRBJ2-2

cdr3_nt: TGTGCCAGCAGCCTCAGGGGGCGACAGGGTCCATTCAAAAACATTCAGTACTTC
cdr3_aa: CASSLRGRQGPFKNIQYF
clone_size: -
d_call: TRBD1
v_call: TRBV7-2
j_call: TRBJ2-4

cdr3_nt: TGTGCCAGCAGCTTGTTGAGGGCCGACTATGGCTACACCTTC
cdr3_aa: CASSLLRADYGYTF
clone_size: -
d_call: -
v_call: TRBV5-5
j_call: TRBJ1-2

cdr3_nt: TGTGCCAGCAGCGTAGGGCCCCGGGGGGATAACAATGAGCAGTTCTTC
cdr3_aa: CASSVGPRGDNNEQFF
clone_size: once
d_call: TRBD2
v_call: TRBV9
j_call: TRBJ2-1

cdr3_nt: TGCGCCAGCAGCCAAAGTCCCAGAGGAAACTATGGCTACACCTTC
cdr3_aa: CASSQSPRGNYGYTF
clone_size: -
d_call: -
v_call: TRBV4-3
j_call: TRBJ1-2

cdr3_nt: TGTGCCAGCATGAGAGCCGGGTATGGTAATGAAAAACTGTTTTTT
cdr3_aa: CASMRAGYGNEKLFF
clone_size: -
d_call: -
v_call: TRBV2
j_call: TRBJ1-4

cdr3_nt: TGCGCCAGCAGCGACCCGGGACAGGGGGCCCATGAGCAGTTCTTC
cdr3_aa: CASSDPGQGAHEQFF
clone_size: -
d_call: TRBD1
v_call: TRBV5-1
j_call: TRBJ2-1

cdr3_nt: TGTGCCAGCAGTCCTACCTCTGGGGCCAACGTCCTGACTTTC
cdr3_aa: CASSPTSGANVLTF
clone_size: -
d_call: -
v_call: TRBV6-4
j_call: TRBJ2-6

cdr3_nt: TGTGCCAGCAGCTTCAGAACAGATACGCAGTATTTT
cdr3_aa: CASSFRTDTQYF
clone_size: few
d_call: -
v_call: TRBV7-9
j_call: TRBJ2-3

cdr3_nt: TGTGCCAGCAGCCAAATGACCGGGACTCCCCGCCAGTACTTC
cdr3_aa: CASSQMTGTPRQYF
clone_size: once
d_call: -
v_call: TRBV14
j_call: TRBJ2-5